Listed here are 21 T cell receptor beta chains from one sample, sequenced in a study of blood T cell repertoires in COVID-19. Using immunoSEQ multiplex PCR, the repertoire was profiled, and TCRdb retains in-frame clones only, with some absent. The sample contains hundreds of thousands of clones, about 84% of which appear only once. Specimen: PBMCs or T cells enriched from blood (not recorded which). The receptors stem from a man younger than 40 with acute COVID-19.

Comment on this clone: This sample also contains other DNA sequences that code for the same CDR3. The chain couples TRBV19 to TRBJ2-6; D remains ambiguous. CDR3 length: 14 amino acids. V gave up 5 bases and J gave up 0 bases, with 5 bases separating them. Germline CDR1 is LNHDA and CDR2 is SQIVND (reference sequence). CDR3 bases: TGTGCCAGTAGTCTAAGCTCTGGGGCCAACGTCCTGACTTTC. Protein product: CASSLSSGANVLTF.

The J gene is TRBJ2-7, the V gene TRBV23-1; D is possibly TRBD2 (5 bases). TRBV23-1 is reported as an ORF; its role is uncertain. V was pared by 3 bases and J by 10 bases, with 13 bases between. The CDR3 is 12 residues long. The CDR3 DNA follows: TGCGCCAGCAGTCAGCGGGTGACCAAACAGTACTTC. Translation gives CASSQRVTKQYF.

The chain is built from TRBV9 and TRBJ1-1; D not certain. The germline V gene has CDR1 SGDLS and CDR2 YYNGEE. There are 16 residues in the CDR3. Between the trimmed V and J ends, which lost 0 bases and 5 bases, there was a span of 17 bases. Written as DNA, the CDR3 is TGTGCCAGCAGCGTAGTATCCGGAGGGCATAATACTGAAGCTTTCTTT. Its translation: CASSVVSGGHNTEAFF.

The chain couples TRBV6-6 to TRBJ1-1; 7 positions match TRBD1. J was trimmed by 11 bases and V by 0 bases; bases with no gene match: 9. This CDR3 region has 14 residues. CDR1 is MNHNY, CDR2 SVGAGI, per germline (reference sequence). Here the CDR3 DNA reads TGTGCCAGCAGTTACTCGAGCTTAGGGGGCGCCGCTTTCTTT. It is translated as CASSYSSLGGAAFF.

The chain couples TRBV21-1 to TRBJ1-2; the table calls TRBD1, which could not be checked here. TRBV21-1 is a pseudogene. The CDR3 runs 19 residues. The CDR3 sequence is CASSSPGRGQGRGDYGYTF. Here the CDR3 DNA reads TGTGCCAGCAGCTCCCCGGGCAGGGGACAGGGCCGGGGGGACTATGGCTACACCTTC.

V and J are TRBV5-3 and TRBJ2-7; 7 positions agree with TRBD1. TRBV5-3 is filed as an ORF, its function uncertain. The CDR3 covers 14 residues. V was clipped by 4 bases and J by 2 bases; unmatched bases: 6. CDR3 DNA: TGTGCCAGAAGCAATGACAGGGACCCCTACGAGCAGTACTTC. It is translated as CARSNDRDPYEQYF.

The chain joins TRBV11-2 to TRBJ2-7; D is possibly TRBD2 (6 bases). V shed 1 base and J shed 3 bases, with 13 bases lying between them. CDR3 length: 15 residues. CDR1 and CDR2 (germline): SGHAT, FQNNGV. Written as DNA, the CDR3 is TGTGCCAGCAGCTTAGGGGGCGGGGCTTTCTACGAGCAGTACTTC. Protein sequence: CASSLGGGAFYEQYF.

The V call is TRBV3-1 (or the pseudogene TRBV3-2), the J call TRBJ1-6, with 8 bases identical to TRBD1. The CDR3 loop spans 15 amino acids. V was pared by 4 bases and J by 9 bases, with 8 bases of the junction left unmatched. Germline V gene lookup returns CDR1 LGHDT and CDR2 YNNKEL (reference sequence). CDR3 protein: CASSPSQGVFSPLHF. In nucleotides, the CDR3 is TGTGCCAGCAGCCCTTCACAGGGGGTTTTTTCACCCCTCCACTTT.

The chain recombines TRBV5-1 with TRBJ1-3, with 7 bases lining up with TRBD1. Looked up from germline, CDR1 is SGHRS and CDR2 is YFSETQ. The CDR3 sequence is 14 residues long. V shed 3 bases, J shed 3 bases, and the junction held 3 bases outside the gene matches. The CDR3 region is CASSSTGYGNTIYF. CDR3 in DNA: TGCGCCAGCAGCTCGACAGGGTATGGAAACACCATATATTTT.

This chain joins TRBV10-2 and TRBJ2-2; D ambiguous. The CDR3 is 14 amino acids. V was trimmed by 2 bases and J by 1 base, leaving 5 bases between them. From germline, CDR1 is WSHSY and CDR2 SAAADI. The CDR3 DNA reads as TGCGCCAGCAGTGAGGAGCGGAACACCGGGGAGCTGTTTTTT. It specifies CASSEERNTGELFF.

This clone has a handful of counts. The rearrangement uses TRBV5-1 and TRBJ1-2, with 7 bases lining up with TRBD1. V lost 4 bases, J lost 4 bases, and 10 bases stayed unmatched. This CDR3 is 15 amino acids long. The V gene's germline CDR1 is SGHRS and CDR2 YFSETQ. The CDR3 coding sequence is TGCGCCAGCAGCCCCGGACAGGTCGAAGTCTATGGCTACACCTTC. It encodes CASSPGQVEVYGYTF. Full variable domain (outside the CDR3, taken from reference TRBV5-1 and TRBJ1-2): KAGVTQTPRYLIKTRGQQVTLSCSPISGHRSVSWYQQTPGQGLQFLFEYFSETQRNKGNFPGRFSGRQFSNSRSEMNVSTLELGDSALYLCASSPGQVEVYGYTFGSGTRLTVV.

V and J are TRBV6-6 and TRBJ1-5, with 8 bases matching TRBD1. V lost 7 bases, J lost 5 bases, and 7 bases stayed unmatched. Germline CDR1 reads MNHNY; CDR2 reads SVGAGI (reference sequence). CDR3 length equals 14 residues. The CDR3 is CASIPDRGDQPQHF. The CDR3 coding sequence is TGTGCCAGCATCCCCGACAGGGGTGATCAGCCCCAGCATTTT.

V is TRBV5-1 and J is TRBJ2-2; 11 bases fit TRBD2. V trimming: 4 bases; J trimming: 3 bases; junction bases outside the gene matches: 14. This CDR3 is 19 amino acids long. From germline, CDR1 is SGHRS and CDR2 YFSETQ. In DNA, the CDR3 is TGCGCCAGCAGCGCTAGAAGTCTAGCGGGGGGCCTATACACCGGGGAGCTGTTTTTT. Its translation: CASSARSLAGGLYTGELFF.

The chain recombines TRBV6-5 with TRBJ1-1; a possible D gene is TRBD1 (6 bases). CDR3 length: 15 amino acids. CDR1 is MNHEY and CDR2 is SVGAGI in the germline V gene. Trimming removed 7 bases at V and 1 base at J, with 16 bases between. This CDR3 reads CASIRGGGGNTEAFF. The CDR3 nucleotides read TGTGCCAGCATACGGGGGGGCGGTGGGAACACTGAAGCTTTCTTT.

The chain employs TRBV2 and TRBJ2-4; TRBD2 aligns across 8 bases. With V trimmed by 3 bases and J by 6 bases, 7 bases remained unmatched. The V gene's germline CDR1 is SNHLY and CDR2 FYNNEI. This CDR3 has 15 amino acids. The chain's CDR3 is CASSDNGGAVNIQYF. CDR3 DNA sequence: TGTGCCAGCAGTGATAACGGGGGGGCGGTAAACATTCAGTACTTC.

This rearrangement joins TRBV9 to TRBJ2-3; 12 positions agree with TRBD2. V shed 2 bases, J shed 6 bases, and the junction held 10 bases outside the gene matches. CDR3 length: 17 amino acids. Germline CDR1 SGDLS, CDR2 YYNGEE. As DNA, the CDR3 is TGTGCCAGCAGCGTCGACACTAGCGGGGGGCTCCACGATACGCAGTATTTT. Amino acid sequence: CASSVDTSGGLHDTQYF.

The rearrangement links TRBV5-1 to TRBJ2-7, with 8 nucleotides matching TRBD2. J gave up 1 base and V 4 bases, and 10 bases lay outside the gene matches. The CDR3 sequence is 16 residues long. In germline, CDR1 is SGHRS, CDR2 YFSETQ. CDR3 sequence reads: CASSAGGAGTSYEQYF. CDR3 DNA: TGCGCCAGCAGCGCGGGGGGAGCGGGGACTTCCTACGAGCAGTACTTC.

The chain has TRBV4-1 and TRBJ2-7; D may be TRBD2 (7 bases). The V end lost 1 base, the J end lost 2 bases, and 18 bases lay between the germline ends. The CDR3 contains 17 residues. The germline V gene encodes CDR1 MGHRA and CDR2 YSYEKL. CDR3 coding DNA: TGCGCCAGCAGCCAAGTCTACGGGGGGCGGGCCGCCTACGAGCAGTACTTC. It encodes CASSQVYGGRAAYEQYF.

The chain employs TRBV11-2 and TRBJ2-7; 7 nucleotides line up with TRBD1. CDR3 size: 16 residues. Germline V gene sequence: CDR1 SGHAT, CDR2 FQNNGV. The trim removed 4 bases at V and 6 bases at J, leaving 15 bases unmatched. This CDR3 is CASSSTRVDRVREQYF. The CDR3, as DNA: TGTGCCAGCAGCTCCACACGCGTAGACAGGGTCCGCGAGCAGTACTTC.

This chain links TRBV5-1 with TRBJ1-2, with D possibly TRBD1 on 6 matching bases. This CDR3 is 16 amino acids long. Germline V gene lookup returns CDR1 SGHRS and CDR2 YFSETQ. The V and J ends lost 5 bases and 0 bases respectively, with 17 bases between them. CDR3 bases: TGCGCCAGCAGTTCTAAACGGGACACTTCTAACTATGGCTACACCTTC. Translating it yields CASSSKRDTSNYGYTF.

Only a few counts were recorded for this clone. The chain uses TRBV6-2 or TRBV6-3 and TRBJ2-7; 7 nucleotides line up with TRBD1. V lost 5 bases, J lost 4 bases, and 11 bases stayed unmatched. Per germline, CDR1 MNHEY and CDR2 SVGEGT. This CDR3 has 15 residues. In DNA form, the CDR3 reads TGTGCCAGCAGTCCCCGACAGGGATATCCGTACGAGCAGTACTTC. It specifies CASSPRQGYPYEQYF.